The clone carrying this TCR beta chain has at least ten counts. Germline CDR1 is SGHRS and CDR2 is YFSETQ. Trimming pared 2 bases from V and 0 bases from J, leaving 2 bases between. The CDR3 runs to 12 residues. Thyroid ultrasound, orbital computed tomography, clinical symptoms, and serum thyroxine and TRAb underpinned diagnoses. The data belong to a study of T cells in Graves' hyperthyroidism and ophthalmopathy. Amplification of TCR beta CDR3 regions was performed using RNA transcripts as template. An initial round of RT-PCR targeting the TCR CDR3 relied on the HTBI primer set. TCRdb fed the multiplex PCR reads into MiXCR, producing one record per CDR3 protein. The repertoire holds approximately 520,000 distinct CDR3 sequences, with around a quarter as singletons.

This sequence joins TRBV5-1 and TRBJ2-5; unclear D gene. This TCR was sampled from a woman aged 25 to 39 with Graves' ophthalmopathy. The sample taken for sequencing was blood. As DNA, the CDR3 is TGCGCCAGCAGCTTTAACCAAGAGACCCAGTACTTC. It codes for CASSFNQETQYF.